This TCR beta chain is from a study of shared T cell receptors in the human thymus. This clone was counted between two and nine times. V was pared by 2 bases and J by 2 bases, with 10 bases of the junction left unmatched. CDR3 size: 18 residues. CDR1 is SGDLS and CDR2 is YYNGEE in the germline V gene. Repertoires were generated with immunoSEQ multiplex PCR, while TCRdb's copy carries only in-frame clones and drops some. Among hundreds of thousands of clones, 87% were seen once, and the ten largest hold under 0.01%. The data also belong to a second study, concerning human thymus T cells. In that study: Resections that were taken during corrective heart surgery supplied the thymus tissue. Within thymic and blood repertoires, V and J gene usage appeared to be biased. A high degree of thymic repertoire overlap among unrelated individuals was reported in related research.

The chain employs TRBV9 and TRBJ2-6, with TRBD2 matching 7 bases. The receptor was derived from a boy younger than two with a congenital heart defect. Sequencing input: thymocytes. This chain's CDR3 is CASSVGEGLLPGANVLTF. As DNA, the CDR3 is TGTGCCAGCAGCGTTGGGGAGGGCTTGTTGCCTGGGGCCAACGTCCTGACTTTC.